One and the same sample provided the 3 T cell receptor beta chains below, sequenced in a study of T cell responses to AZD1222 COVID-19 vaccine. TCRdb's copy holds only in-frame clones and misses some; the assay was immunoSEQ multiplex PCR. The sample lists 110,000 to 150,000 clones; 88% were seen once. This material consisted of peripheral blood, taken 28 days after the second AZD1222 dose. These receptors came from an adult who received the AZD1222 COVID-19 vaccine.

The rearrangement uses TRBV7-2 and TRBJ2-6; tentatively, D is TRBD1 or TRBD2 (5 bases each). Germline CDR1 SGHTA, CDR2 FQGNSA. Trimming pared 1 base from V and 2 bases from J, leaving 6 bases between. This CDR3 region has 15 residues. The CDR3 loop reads CASSLGGAGANVLTF. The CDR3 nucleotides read TGTGCCAGCAGCTTAGGAGGGGCTGGGGCCAACGTCCTGACTTTC.

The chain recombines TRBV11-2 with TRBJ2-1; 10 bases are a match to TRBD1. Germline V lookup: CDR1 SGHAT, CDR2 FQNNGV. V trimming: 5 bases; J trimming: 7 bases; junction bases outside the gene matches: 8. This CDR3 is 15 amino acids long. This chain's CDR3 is CASSLTGTGENEQFF. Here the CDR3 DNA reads TGTGCCAGCAGCCTAACCGGGACAGGGGAAAATGAGCAGTTCTTC.

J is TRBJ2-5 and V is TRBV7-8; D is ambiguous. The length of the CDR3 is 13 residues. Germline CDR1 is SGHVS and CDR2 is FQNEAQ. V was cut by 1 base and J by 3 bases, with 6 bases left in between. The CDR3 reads CASSLVGEETQYF. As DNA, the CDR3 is TGTGCCAGCAGCTTAGTAGGAGAAGAGACCCAGTACTTC.